This T cell receptor beta chain is from a study of shared clonotypes between healthy human individuals (dated by TCRdb to the early 2020s). Study-wide context: Three men and two women, aged 18 to 49 years, made up the cohort. For each donor, CD4 naive and CD4 memory were each given three plates, CD8 naive was given two plates, and CD8 memory was given one plate. Blood TCR repertoires of four to six healthy adults were deeply sequenced to estimate repertoire size and the extent of clonotype sharing between individuals. To increase sequencing depth and limit assay-specific biases, different laboratories used diverse techniques to prepare libraries and sequence TCR repertoires. Leukapheresis yielded between about 0.94 and 8.9 billion PBMCs per donor.

Remarks on this clone: Its binding antigen is unknown. The sample holds no much larger clone one base away, and base qualities are not on file. Different DNA sequences within this sample yield the same CDR3.

General study outcomes and caveats: Based on pairwise subsampling, the degree of clonotype sharing among donors was expected to be affected by sequencing depth. Across a handful of donors, 5% to 6% of naive CD4, roughly 3.3% of naive CD8, roughly 2.3% of memory CD4, and approximately 0.42% of memory CD8 clonotypes were shared. Estimated clonotype richness was generally larger for naive than for memory subsets. Sampling was restricted to blood, and TCR repertoires in tissues likely differ from the TCR repertoires found in blood. Incomplete sequencing was indicated by rarefaction of sorted-subset datasets, despite the large sequencing depth. Compared with non-shared clonotypes, the clonotypes found in all four sorted-subset donors had higher generation probabilities. Because the study included a small number of donors, the genetic and exposure-history diversity represented was limited.

Donors were healthy HIV-negative adults with no recently reported acute infections or vaccinations. Every donor was a Caucasian adult residing in Nashville, Tennessee, USA. CD4+ T cells were enriched by magnetic negative selection, after which naive cells were positively selected on CD45RA and the negative fraction was taken as the memory subset. After blood collection by leukapheresis, PBMCs were isolated using Ficoll-Histopaque density gradient centrifugation and then cryopreserved in the vapor phase of liquid nitrogen. Purity and quantity of every magnetically sorted T cell population were checked by analytical flow cytometry. Genomic DNA was isolated from each sorted fraction and quantified by UV absorbance on a Nanodrop 2000c. Using the deep immunoSEQ assay, TCR CDR3 regions were amplified from genomic DNA by multiplex PCR. Genomic DNA extracted from each cell subset was distributed evenly over all wells of several immunoSEQ 96-well plates, and each plate served as one replicate. For sorted subsets, roughly 200 ng genomic DNA, equal to 30,000 or so T cell genomes, was loaded into each replicate PCR. Purified libraries were measured with a Qubit 3.0 fluorometer, size-checked on a Bioanalyzer 2100, and measured again with the KAPA Library Quantification kit. Every immunoSEQ 96-well plate was sequenced on a dedicated single-read 150-cycle Illumina NextSeq 550 flow cell. The authors' pipeline ran thus. Because the immunoSEQ output held only junctional sequences and lacked quality scores, the filtering could not match the filtering applied to full-length reads. Sequences were annotated with PyIR, a Python wrapper for IgBLAST v1.9, and V/J genes and CDR3 were assigned using IMGT germline references. Reads were removed for weak V/J assignments (E-value above 1e-6), missing CDR3, stop codons, out-of-frame junctions, or ambiguous translated residues. V3J clonotypes were defined as sequences sharing the same inferred V gene, J gene, and CDR3 amino acid sequence. Percentage overlap between repertoires was computed as shared unique clonotypes divided by the size of the smaller repertoire. Repertoire richness was assessed with RTK rarefaction, the Chao1 estimator, and Recon v2.1 estimates of unobserved clonotypes. OLGA was used to compute generation probabilities for all TCRbeta clonotypes that the gDNA method yielded from a handful of donors. TCRdb took this table from immuneACCESS and kept in-frame rearrangements with V and J called. Such tables lack part of the clones; where checked against another copy, unresolved V genes explain under half of the gap, and the rest is unexplained. D and trimming were read from the DNA, whereas the V and J calls and clone size are those reported in that table. The sample profile shows about 2.5 million clones; about 90% of them were found once. Together, the top ten hold 0.3% to 0.45% of the sample.

V lost 0 bases and J lost 5 bases, and the count of bases not matched to a germline gene is 4. CDR1 and CDR2, looked up from the germline V gene, are SGHRS and YFSETQ. The CDR3, from cysteine to phenylalanine, totals 15 residues. The retained sequence is limited to the CDR3, 45 bases, with the frame set at the first base. The receptor was isolated from a man aged 18 to 29 in good health. Some clones in this sample may be carry-over from other donors' samples. Recombination joined TRBV5-1 with TRBJ2-2, with 7 junctional bases fitting TRBD2. The sample consisted of naive CD4+ T cells from PBMCs. Per the publication, the cell subset or site label means: CD45RA+ positively selected. The DNA sequence follows: TGCGCCAGCAGCTTGGGGCGGGAGAGAACCGGGGAGCTGTTTTTT. This translates into CASSLGRERTGELFF.